A selection of T cell receptor beta chains follows, all from one sample in a study of blood T cell repertoires in COVID-19. Clones were read by immunoSEQ multiplex PCR, and TCRdb kept only the in-frame ones, dropping some. The sample carries 320,000 or so clones, 89% recorded once. Sequenced sample: PBMCs or T cells enriched from blood (not recorded which). The source of these receptors is a man aged 60 to 75 who had recovered from COVID-19. CDR3s include the opening cysteine and the closing phenylalanine or tryptophan. Each record gives: clone size, J gene, V gene, D gene, CDR3 DNA, CDR3 protein. A D gene is named only where the DNA matches it firmly. Clone size is not always given. Where it is, it says once, few, many or a class for expanded clones.

NA | TRBJ2-5 | TRBV14 | NA | TGTGCCAGCAGCCAAGGAGGCAGACCGGTACTCCAAGAGACCCAGTACTTC | CASSQGGRPVLQETQYF
few | TRBJ2-3 | TRBV5-1 | TRBD2 | TGCGCCAGCACCCCTACTAGCGGGAGTCCCATTAGCACAGATACGCAGTATTTT | CASTPTSGSPISTDTQYF
NA | TRBJ2-3 | TRBV4-3 | NA | TGCGCCAGCAGCCAGCGGACAGGACGAGGGGGGGATACGCAGTATTTT | CASSQRTGRGGDTQYF
NA | TRBJ1-4 | TRBV10-3 | NA | TGTGCCATCAGTTCGACAGCAACTAATGAAAAACTGTTTTTT | CAISSTATNEKLFF
NA | TRBJ2-2 | TRBV6-2/TRBV6-3 | TRBD2 | TGTGCCAGCAGTTACTCGTTGGCGGGAGGGACAATTAACACCGGGGAGCTGTTTTTT | CASSYSLAGGTINTGELFF
NA | TRBJ2-5 | TRBV24-1 | TRBD1 | TGTGCCACGGAGCGGGGGACAGGGGAAGAGACCCAGTACTTC | CATERGTGEETQYF
NA | TRBJ1-2 | TRBV5-1 | TRBD1 | TGCGCCAGCAGCTTGGATCCAGGGGGCTATGGCTACACCTTC | CASSLDPGGYGYTF
NA | TRBJ1-1 | TRBV18 | NA | TGTGCCAGCTCACCAGTTAGCAGCATGAACACTGAAGCTTTCTTT | CASSPVSSMNTEAFF
NA | TRBJ1-2 | TRBV4-3 | NA | TGCGCCAGCAGCCAAGATCTGGCAGGGGTCGGCTACACCTTC | CASSQDLAGVGYTF
NA | TRBJ2-2 | TRBV11-2 | NA | TGTGCCAGCAGCTTAGTAGCCTGGACCGGGGAGCTGTTTTTT | CASSLVAWTGELFF
NA | TRBJ2-5 | TRBV5-4 | TRBD2 | TGTGCCACCTCTGCTAGCGGGGGAGGGTGGGAGACCCAGTACTTC | CATSASGGGWETQYF
NA | TRBJ2-7 | TRBV5-5 | NA | TGTGCCAGCAGCTTTACTTCTCTCCGGGACGAGCAGTACTTC | CASSFTSLRDEQYF
NA | TRBJ2-1 | TRBV7-3 | TRBD2 | TGTGCCAGCAGCACCTTAGCGGGAAGCTCCTACAATGAGCAGTTCTTC | CASSTLAGSSYNEQFF
NA | TRBJ2-7 | TRBV27 | NA | TGTGCCAGCAGTTTATCCACTGGTCCCGGTAGCGAGCAGTACTTC | CASSLSTGPGSEQYF
NA | TRBJ1-2 | TRBV11-2 | TRBD1 | TGTGCCAGCAGGTTCCGGACAGGGGTAGGCTATGGCTACACCTTC | CASRFRTGVGYGYTF
NA | TRBJ2-7 | TRBV18 | TRBD1 | TGTGCCAGCTCACCTCGACAGGGTACCTACGAGCAGTACTTC | CASSPRQGTYEQYF
few | TRBJ2-2 | TRBV2 | TRBD1 | TGTGCCAGCAAGGGGGCCGGGTCGGCCGGGGAGCTGTTTTTT | CASKGAGSAGELFF
NA | TRBJ2-1 | TRBV5-1 | NA | TGCGCCAGCAGCTGGCTCCCCTTAAGGGAGAGCTCCTACAATGAGCAGTTCTTC | CASSWLPLRESSYNEQFF
NA | TRBJ2-1 | TRBV13 | TRBD2 | TGTGCCAGCAGCTCGTCCGGGACTAGCGGGACCGAGCAGTTCTTC | CASSSSGTSGTEQFF
NA | TRBJ1-1 | TRBV7-3 | NA | TGTGCCAGCAGCTCGTTAGGGGTCTCAATGAACACTGAAGCTTTCTTT | CASSSLGVSMNTEAFF
NA | TRBJ1-2 | TRBV2 | NA | TGTGCCAGCAGTGTCGACAGCGACTATGGCTACACCTTC | CASSVDSDYGYTF
NA | TRBJ2-3 | TRBV7-2 | TRBD2 | TGTGCCAGCAGCTTTTCTAGCGGGAGGACAGATACGCAGTATTTT | CASSFSSGRTDTQYF
NA | TRBJ2-5 | TRBV18 | NA | TGTGCCAGCTCCCCGTACCAAGAGACCCAGTACTTC | CASSPYQETQYF
NA | TRBJ2-7 | TRBV5-1 | NA | TGCGCCAGCGGCCCCGGGACTCCGTACTACGAGCAGTACTTC | CASGPGTPYYEQYF
once | TRBJ1-2 | TRBV7-2 | NA | TGTGCCAGCAGCCCTCGCTCAGGGTATCTGAATGGCTACACCTTC | CASSPRSGYLNGYTF
NA | TRBJ1-5 | TRBV6-2/TRBV6-3 | NA | TGTGCCAGCAGTTACACGGGACTGCCCAATCAGCCCCAGCATTTT | CASSYTGLPNQPQHF